These 3 T cell receptor beta chains share one sample of origin, sequenced in a study of CD8 T cells in Susac syndrome. Random hexamers were used to reverse transcribe 0.5 to 1 ug of RNA. TCRdb re-analysed the immunoSEQ multiplex PCR reads in MiXCR, keeping a single row per CDR3 protein. There are roughly 190,000 distinct CDR3 sequences in the sample; 91% occur only once, and around 0.1% lies in the top ten. What was sequenced was CD4+ T cells from PBMCs. The receptor set was obtained from a human donor with Susac syndrome.

The rearrangement links TRBV12-3 or TRBV12-4 to TRBJ1-2; no reliable D call. This CDR3 contains 12 residues. V shed 3 bases and J shed 6 bases, with 8 bases lying between them. The chain's CDR3 is CASSLAENGYTF. CDR3 nucleotides: TGTGCCAGCAGTTTGGCGGAAAATGGCTACACCTTC.

In nucleotides, the CDR3 is TGCGCCAGCAGCCCACAGGGGCTGAATGAAAAACTGTTTTTT. Its protein is CASSPQGLNEKLFF. This sequence joins TRBV4-1 and TRBJ1-4; the match to TRBD1 covers 7 bases. The germline gives CDR1 MGHRA, CDR2 YSYEKL. V gave up 4 bases and J gave up 5 bases; unmatched junction bases: 4. This CDR3 is built from 14 residues.

The chain combines TRBV30 with TRBJ2-3; TRBD2 agrees at 7 bases. Germline values: CDR1 GTSNPN, CDR2 SVGIG (reference sequence). The CDR3 runs to 15 residues. The V segment lost 8 bases and the J segment 0 bases; nucleotides outside the gene matches: 11. CDR3 DNA: TGTGCCCGACGAAAAAGCGGGGTGAGCACAGATACGCAGTATTTT. It translates to CARRKSGVSTDTQYF.